This TCR beta chain was sequenced for a study of glioma-infiltrating T cells after dendritic cell vaccination listed by TCRdb under 2016. Describing the broader study: The cohort comprised approximately 15 glioblastoma patients from Phase I and II dendritic cell vaccination trials, 9 newly diagnosed and 6 with recurrent disease. The vaccine consisted of monocyte-derived dendritic cells cultured seven to eight days with IL-4 and GM-CSF, then pulsed overnight with autologous tumor lysate. Tumor-infiltrating lymphocyte content was quantified and tumor and blood repertoires were compared in dendritic cell-vaccinated glioblastoma patients by deep sequencing of TCR beta CDR3 regions. Each patient got three intradermal injections of the dendritic cell vaccine, spaced at biweekly intervals, in the arm below the axilla. Between the early 2000s and the early 2010s, patients were given autologous tumor lysate-pulsed dendritic cell vaccination. TCR sequencing metrics, including TIL content and tumor-blood repertoire overlap, were correlated with survival after dendritic cell vaccination. Results and caveats for the whole study, not just this receptor: The three-group TCR overlap response model was characterized as speculative, and prospective validation of the model was stated to be required. No direct relationship between TCR clonality and survival was found, suggesting that a diverse polyclonal response may matter. The cohort was small and heterogeneous, and full blood and tumor sets were available for few patients, with initial-recurrent tumor pairs available for even fewer patients. After dendritic cell vaccination, a higher estimated pretreatment TIL content predicted longer time to progression and longer overall survival.

The immunoSEQ assay amplified TCRB CDR3 regions from approximately 2 micrograms of genomic DNA, or from all available DNA when less than that amount was available. The multiplex PCR relied on 60 forward primers for TCR V beta segments and 13 reverse primers for J beta segments. To estimate reads per starting template, synthetic control templates were spiked into each sample at limiting dilution. Reads of 87 bp were generated by sequencing on the Illumina HiSeq System. Processing in the source paper ran as follows. PCR and sequencing errors were removed by a nearest neighbor algorithm that merged closely related sequences. TCR overlap was defined as the percentage of unique tumor TCR beta sequences that were also present in the same patient's peripheral blood. The source is immuneACCESS, and TCRdb retained only in-frame sequences with V and J called. Part of the clones is not carried over; for the studies checked, unresolved V genes explain less than half of this, and the remainder is unexplained. The DNA gave D and trimming, while V, J and clone size come from that table. In all, the sample holds approximately 91,000 clones, and roughly 77% of those were seen once. The ten largest clones represent around 2.2% of the sample.

Points on this clone: The clone's antigen remains unknown. Base qualities are not recorded, but no much larger clone differs from it by a single base.

According to the study, the label for this sample's time point signals: after dendritic cell vaccination, including at tumor progression/relapse. To be selected, patients needed enough residual fresh-frozen tumor tissue and more than two years of available survival data. Molecular status otherwise varied across the glioblastoma patients, but none of them carried an isocitrate dehydrogenase mutation. PBMC were collected before vaccination, two weeks after the third vaccination, and at tumor progression when it occurred. Genomic DNA was extracted with the Qiagen DNeasy Blood extraction Kit. Cut back by 5 bases and 10 bases, the V and J ends lie 13 bases apart. Counted from cysteine to phenylalanine, this CDR3 has 12 amino acids. The entry retains the CDR3 DNA only, 36 bases that are in frame from base 1. As encoded in the germline V gene, CDR1 is MNHEY while CDR2 is SVGAGI.

The sequences come from blood, collected after dendritic cell vaccination. The sequence is built from TRBV6-5 and TRBJ2-3; TRBD1 could be the D gene, as 5 bases match. The TCR sequence derives from a human donor with glioblastoma. The DNA sequence is TGTGCCAGCAGTCCCCGGACAAGCGCGCAGTATTTT. Its coded protein is CASSPRTSAQYF.